These T cell receptor beta chains were read from a single sample in a study of T cell repertoires in cytomegalovirus infection. TCRdb used MiXCR to reprocess the reads, holding one entry per CDR3 protein. This repertoire shows roughly 920,000 distinct CDR3 sequences, roughly 30% found once; its top ten account for around an eighth. Their specific antigens are unknown. Sequenced material: cultured CD8+ T cells from PBMCs, taken from culture after CMV antigen stimulation. The source is a human donor in good health (CMV status not recorded). Some clones in this sample may be carry-over from other donors' samples. Both conserved end residues are part of each CDR3. D genes are given only for firm matches. Clone size, where shown, is once, few, many, or a class for clones that have expanded.

d_gene: NA
abundance: NA
j_gene: TRBJ1-3
v_gene: TRBV7-8
CDR3aa: CASSPSGGVGNTIYF
CDR3nt: TGTGCCAGCAGCCCGTCGGGGGGGGTGGGAAACACCATATATTTT

d_gene: NA
abundance: few
j_gene: TRBJ1-1
v_gene: TRBV6-5
CDR3aa: CASSYSVGAKRGAFF
CDR3nt: TGTGCCAGCAGTTACTCGGTGGGCGCAAAAAGAGGAGCTTTCTTT

d_gene: TRBD2
abundance: many
j_gene: TRBJ2-1
v_gene: TRBV7-9
CDR3aa: CASSDAGVRSYNEQFF
CDR3nt: TGTGCCAGCAGCGATGCGGGGGTTAGGTCCTACAATGAGCAGTTCTTC

d_gene: NA
abundance: NA
j_gene: TRBJ1-5
v_gene: TRBV27
CDR3aa: CASTGDPRNQPQHF
CDR3nt: TGTGCCAGCACCGGGGACCCCCGTAATCAGCCCCAGCATTTT

d_gene: TRBD2
abundance: many
j_gene: TRBJ2-1
v_gene: TRBV7-2
CDR3aa: CASSSPSGGTYEQFF
CDR3nt: TGTGCCAGCAGCTCCCCTAGCGGGGGGACCTATGAGCAGTTCTTC

d_gene: NA
abundance: many
j_gene: TRBJ1-1
v_gene: TRBV7-2
CDR3aa: CASSFTGWPTDNTEAFF
CDR3nt: TGTGCCAGCAGCTTTACAGGGTGGCCTACTGATAACACTGAAGCTTTCTTT

d_gene: TRBD2
abundance: many
j_gene: TRBJ2-3
v_gene: TRBV7-2
CDR3aa: CASSPGLAEDTQYF
CDR3nt: TGTGCCAGCAGCCCGGGACTAGCAGAAGATACGCAGTATTTT

d_gene: NA
abundance: NA
j_gene: TRBJ1-1
v_gene: TRBV4-1
CDR3aa: CASSPNRDGGTEAFF
CDR3nt: TGCGCCAGCAGCCCTAATCGAGACGGGGGGACTGAAGCTTTCTTT

d_gene: TRBD2
abundance: NA
j_gene: TRBJ2-5
v_gene: TRBV11-2
CDR3aa: CASSLGSGGAGVQYF
CDR3nt: TGTGCCAGCAGCTTAGGCAGCGGGGGGGCTGGGGTCCAGTACTTC

d_gene: TRBD1
abundance: few
j_gene: TRBJ1-1
v_gene: TRBV19
CDR3aa: CASSTPTDRGWVNTEAFF
CDR3nt: TGTGCCAGTAGTACCCCAACAGACAGGGGTTGGGTTAACACTGAAGCTTTCTTT

d_gene: NA
abundance: few
j_gene: TRBJ1-1
v_gene: TRBV29-1
CDR3aa: CSVMQGGTEAFF
CDR3nt: TGCAGCGTTATGCAGGGAGGCACTGAAGCTTTCTTT

d_gene: TRBD1
abundance: NA
j_gene: TRBJ2-7
v_gene: TRBV10-3
CDR3aa: CAISETPTGETSEQYF
CDR3nt: TGTGCCATCAGTGAGACACCGACAGGGGAAACCTCCGAGCAGTACTTC

d_gene: NA
abundance: NA
j_gene: TRBJ2-7
v_gene: TRBV4-1
CDR3aa: CASSPFQGGGYEQYF
CDR3nt: TGCGCCAGCAGCCCCTTTCAGGGAGGTGGCTACGAGCAGTACTTC

d_gene: NA
abundance: NA
j_gene: TRBJ1-5
v_gene: TRBV19
CDR3aa: CASSIVDGPKLPQHF
CDR3nt: TGTGCCAGTAGTATTGTGGACGGGCCCAAATTGCCCCAGCATTTT

d_gene: NA
abundance: NA
j_gene: TRBJ1-1
v_gene: TRBV2
CDR3aa: CASSGHRLNTEAFF
CDR3nt: TGTGCCAGCAGTGGGCACAGATTGAACACTGAAGCTTTCTTT

d_gene: NA
abundance: few
j_gene: TRBJ2-1
v_gene: TRBV19
CDR3aa: CATGGSSYNEQFF
CDR3nt: TGTGCCACTGGGGGGTCGTCCTACAATGAGCAGTTCTTC

d_gene: NA
abundance: NA
j_gene: TRBJ1-2
v_gene: TRBV29-1
CDR3aa: CSVAAPGWQGLGYTF
CDR3nt: TGCAGCGTGGCGGCCCCCGGGTGGCAGGGGCTTGGCTACACCTTC

d_gene: TRBD1
abundance: few
j_gene: TRBJ2-7
v_gene: TRBV7-9
CDR3aa: CASSLGTGVLSEQYF
CDR3nt: TGTGCCAGCAGCTTGGGGACAGGGGTGCTGTCCGAGCAGTACTTC

d_gene: TRBD2
abundance: NA
j_gene: TRBJ2-3
v_gene: TRBV6-1
CDR3aa: CASSEVAGGVVSTDTQYF
CDR3nt: TGTGCCAGCAGTGAAGTAGCGGGGGGCGTTGTTAGTACAGATACGCAGTATTTT

d_gene: NA
abundance: few
j_gene: TRBJ1-2
v_gene: TRBV7-9
CDR3aa: CASSTLDLANYGYTF
CDR3nt: TGTGCCAGCAGCACTCTGGACCTGGCTAACTATGGCTACACCTTC

d_gene: NA
abundance: few
j_gene: TRBJ2-7
v_gene: TRBV7-2
CDR3aa: CASSVRSYEQYF
CDR3nt: TGTGCCAGCAGCGTACGGTCCTACGAGCAGTACTTC

d_gene: TRBD2
abundance: NA
j_gene: TRBJ2-1
v_gene: TRBV7-6
CDR3aa: CASSSGGARYNEQFF
CDR3nt: TGTGCCAGCAGTTCCGGGGGGGCTCGCTACAATGAGCAGTTCTTC

d_gene: NA
abundance: NA
j_gene: TRBJ2-7
v_gene: TRBV6-1
CDR3aa: CASSGLPGEQYF
CDR3nt: TGTGCCAGCAGTGGGCTACCTGGGGAGCAGTACTTC

d_gene: NA
abundance: NA
j_gene: TRBJ1-2
v_gene: TRBV7-2
CDR3aa: CASSSQGPIYSYTF
CDR3nt: TGTGCCAGCAGCTCCCAGGGTCCTATCTATAGCTACACCTTC

d_gene: NA
abundance: NA
j_gene: TRBJ1-2
v_gene: TRBV6-2/TRBV6-3
CDR3aa: CASSRDGGYYGYTF
CDR3nt: TGTGCCAGCAGTCGGGACGGGGGATACTATGGCTACACCTTC

d_gene: TRBD2
abundance: NA
j_gene: TRBJ2-1
v_gene: TRBV11-3
CDR3aa: CASSLLGGVGNEQFF
CDR3nt: TGTGCCAGCAGCTTACTCGGGGGGGTAGGCAATGAGCAGTTCTTC

d_gene: NA
abundance: NA
j_gene: TRBJ1-2
v_gene: TRBV27
CDR3aa: CASKNELLSYGYTF
CDR3nt: TGTGCCAGCAAAAATGAGCTCCTCTCGTACGGCTACACCTTC

d_gene: NA
abundance: few
j_gene: TRBJ1-2
v_gene: TRBV12-3/TRBV12-4
CDR3aa: CASSWAGTPFYGYTF
CDR3nt: TGTGCCAGCAGTTGGGCCGGGACCCCCTTTTATGGCTACACCTTC

d_gene: NA
abundance: few
j_gene: TRBJ1-1
v_gene: TRBV19
CDR3aa: CASSPNGRPNTEAFF
CDR3nt: TGTGCCAGTAGTCCAAACGGACGGCCGAACACTGAAGCTTTCTTT

d_gene: NA
abundance: many
j_gene: TRBJ1-3
v_gene: TRBV7-2
CDR3aa: CASSSGPGVGNTIYF
CDR3nt: TGTGCCAGCAGCTCGGGCCCGGGGGTCGGAAACACCATATATTTT

d_gene: TRBD2
abundance: many
j_gene: TRBJ2-7
v_gene: TRBV7-2
CDR3aa: CASSQTSWGSYEQYF
CDR3nt: TGTGCCAGCAGCCAGACTAGCTGGGGCTCCTACGAGCAGTACTTC

d_gene: NA
abundance: few
j_gene: TRBJ1-2
v_gene: TRBV25-1
CDR3aa: CASSAPAPNYGYTF
CDR3nt: TGTGCCAGCAGTGCCCCGGCGCCCAACTATGGCTACACCTTC

d_gene: TRBD2
abundance: many
j_gene: TRBJ2-7
v_gene: TRBV7-2
CDR3aa: CASSYEGLAYEQYF
CDR3nt: TGTGCCAGCAGCTATGAGGGACTAGCGTACGAGCAGTACTTC

d_gene: NA
abundance: few
j_gene: TRBJ1-1
v_gene: TRBV4-1
CDR3aa: CASSPRTNTEAFF
CDR3nt: TGCGCCAGCAGCCCTCGGACGAACACTGAAGCTTTCTTT

d_gene: NA
abundance: NA
j_gene: TRBJ2-5
v_gene: TRBV4-2
CDR3aa: CASSQDHPSTLTQYF
CDR3nt: TGTGCCAGCAGCCAAGATCACCCATCGACGTTGACCCAGTACTTC